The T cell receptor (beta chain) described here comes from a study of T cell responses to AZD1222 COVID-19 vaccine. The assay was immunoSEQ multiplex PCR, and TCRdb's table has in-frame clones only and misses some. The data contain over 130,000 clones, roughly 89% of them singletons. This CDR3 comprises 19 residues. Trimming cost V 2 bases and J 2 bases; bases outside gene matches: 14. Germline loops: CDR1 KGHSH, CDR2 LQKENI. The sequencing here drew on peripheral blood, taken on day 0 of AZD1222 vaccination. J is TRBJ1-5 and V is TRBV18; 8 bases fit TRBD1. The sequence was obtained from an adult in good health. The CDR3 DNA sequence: TGTGCCAGCTCACCAATCAGTCTAGGCAGGGGGCGCGGCAATCAGCCCCAGCATTTT. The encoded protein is CASSPISLGRGRGNQPQHF. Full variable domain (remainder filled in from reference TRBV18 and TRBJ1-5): NAGVMQNPRHLVRRRGQEARLRCSPMKGHSHVYWYRQLPEEGLKFMVYLQKENIIDESGMPKERFSAEFPKEGPSILRIQQVVRGDSAAYFCASSPISLGRGRGNQPQHFGDGTRLSIL.